Presented here are 8 T cell receptor beta chains from one specimen sequenced in a study of blood T cells in healthy people across ages. PCR was performed a second time for 7 to 11 cycles using a sample-barcoded 5' primer and a J-beta primer mix. TCRdb used MiXCR to reprocess the 5' RACE reads, holding one entry per CDR3 protein. The table records hundreds of thousands of distinct CDR3 sequences, roughly 24% of them present only once. These data are also associated with another study on T cells of mothers and their children.

Sequencing input: blood. The receptors come from a boy younger than 18 in good health.

V gene TRBV20-1 combines with J gene TRBJ2-7, with TRBD2 matching 11 bases. This CDR3 has 14 residues. J gave up 7 bases and V 4 bases, and 9 bases lay outside the gene matches. The germline V gene encodes CDR1 DFQATT and CDR2 SNEGSKA (reference sequence). CDR3 nucleotide sequence: TGCAGTGCTACCTTAGCGGGGGGGCCCGGGGAGCAGTACTTC. It yields the protein CSATLAGGPGEQYF.

This clonotype was counted between two and nine times. The J gene is TRBJ2-1, the V gene TRBV15; 8 bases are shared with TRBD2. The DNA end favors TRBJ2-7, so the J call may be wrong. This CDR3 has 14 amino acids. Germline lookup yields CDR1 LNHNV and CDR2 YYDKDF (reference sequence). In nucleotides, the CDR3 is TGTGCCACCAGCAGAGGGGGACTAGACTACGAGCAGTACTTC. Protein: CATSRGGLDYEQYF.

The chain has TRBV11-2 and TRBJ2-5; 7 bases line up with TRBD1. The V segment lost 5 bases and the J segment 1 base; nucleotides outside the gene matches: 4. The CDR3 loop spans 14 amino acids. Germline assignment: CDR1 SGHAT and CDR2 FQNNGV. The CDR3 nucleotides read TGTGCCAGCAGCCAGGGACAGACCCAAGAGACCCAGTACTTC. Encoded protein: CASSQGQTQETQYF. Looking up the rest from reference TRBV11-2 and TRBJ2-5 gives the full variable domain: EAGVAQSPRYKIIEKRQSVAFWCNPISGHATLYWYQQILGQGPKLLIQFQNNGVVDDSQLPKDRFSAERLKGVDSTLKIQPAKLEDSAVYLCASSQGQTQETQYFGPGTRLLVL.

This clonotype turned up a few times. This chain connects TRBV12-3 or TRBV12-4 to TRBJ1-4; 8 positions agree with TRBD1. The CDR3 is 12 amino acids. V gave up 6 bases and J gave up 10 bases; unmatched junction bases: 4. The CDR3 here is CASRTGEGKLFF. The CDR3 DNA follows: TGTGCCAGCAGGACAGGGGAGGGAAAACTGTTTTTT.

This chain links TRBV6-8 with TRBJ2-7; perhaps TRBD1 as D (5 bases). This CDR3 contains 12 residues. In germline, CDR1 is MNHGY, CDR2 SAAAGT. V was trimmed by 9 bases and J by 5 bases, leaving 14 bases between them. The CDR3 nucleotides read TGTGCCAGGAACAGGTTGTCGGACGAGCAGTACTTC. Translation: CARNRLSDEQYF.

This chain connects TRBV3-1 to TRBJ1-2; D perhaps matches TRBD1 (5 bases). The CDR3 length is 15 residues. Germline CDR1 reads LGHDT; CDR2 reads YNNKEL (reference sequence). Trimming took off 4 bases at V and 8 bases at J, with 20 bases between the two ends. The CDR3 bases are TGTGCCAGCAGCCTACAAGGGGTGCAGGGTAAAGGCTACACCTTC. This encodes CASSLQGVQGKGYTF.

This clonotype came up a few times. This chain links TRBV7-6 with TRBJ2-2, with D perhaps matching TRBD1 (5 bases). Per germline, CDR1 SGHVS and CDR2 FNYEAQ. This CDR3 has 17 residues. With 2 bases removed from V and 1 base from J, the gap between germline ends came to 14 bases. This CDR3 is CASSLLQGLGNTGELFF. CDR3 nucleotide sequence: TGTGCCAGCAGCTTACTCCAGGGTTTAGGGAACACCGGGGAGCTGTTTTTT.

This clonotype showed up just a few times. The chain has TRBV20-1 and TRBJ1-2, with TRBD1 identical over 10 bases. The V gene's germline CDR1 is DFQATT and CDR2 SNEGSKA (reference sequence). The CDR3 consists of 14 residues. Trimming took 3 bases from V and 5 from J; bases not matched to a gene: 6. In DNA, the CDR3 is TGCAGTGCTAGGACCGGGACAGGGGCATATGGCTACACCTTC. Translation gives CSARTGTGAYGYTF.